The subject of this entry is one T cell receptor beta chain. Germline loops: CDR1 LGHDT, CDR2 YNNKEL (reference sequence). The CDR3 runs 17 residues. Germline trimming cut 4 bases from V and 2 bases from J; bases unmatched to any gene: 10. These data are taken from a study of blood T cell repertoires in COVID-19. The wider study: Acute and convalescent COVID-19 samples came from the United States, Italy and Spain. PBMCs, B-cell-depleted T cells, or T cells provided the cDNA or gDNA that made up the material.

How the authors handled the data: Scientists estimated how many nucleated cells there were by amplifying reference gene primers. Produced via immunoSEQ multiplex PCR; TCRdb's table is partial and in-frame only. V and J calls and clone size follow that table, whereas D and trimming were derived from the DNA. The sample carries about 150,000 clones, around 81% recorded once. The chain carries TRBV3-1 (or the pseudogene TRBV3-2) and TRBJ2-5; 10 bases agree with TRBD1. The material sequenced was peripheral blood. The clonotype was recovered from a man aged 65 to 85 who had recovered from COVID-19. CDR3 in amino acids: CASSLLYRDRGQETQYF. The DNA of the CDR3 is TGTGCCAGCAGCCTTCTTTACCGGGACAGGGGTCAAGAGACCCAGTACTTC.